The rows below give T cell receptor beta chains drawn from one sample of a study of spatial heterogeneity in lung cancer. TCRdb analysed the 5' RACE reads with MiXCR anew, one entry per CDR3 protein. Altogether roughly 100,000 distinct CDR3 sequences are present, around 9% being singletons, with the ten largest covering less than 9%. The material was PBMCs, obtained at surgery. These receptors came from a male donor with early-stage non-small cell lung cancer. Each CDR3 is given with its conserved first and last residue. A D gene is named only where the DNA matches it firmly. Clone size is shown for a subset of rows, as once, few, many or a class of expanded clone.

CDR3nt: TGTGCCAGCAGTTTATCCCGAGGCTCAGATACGCAGTATTTT
CDR3aa: CASSLSRGSDTQYF
v_gene: TRBV28
abundance: -
d_gene: -
j_gene: TRBJ2-3

CDR3nt: TGCAGTGTGGGTAGCGGGGGTTACGAGCAGTACTTC
CDR3aa: CSVGSGGYEQYF
v_gene: TRBV29-1
abundance: many
d_gene: TRBD2
j_gene: TRBJ2-7

CDR3nt: TGCGCCAGCTGGGGTAGCGGAACCACAGATACGCAGTATTTT
CDR3aa: CASWGSGTTDTQYF
v_gene: TRBV5-1
abundance: -
d_gene: -
j_gene: TRBJ2-3

CDR3nt: TGTGCCAGCACTTTGACAGGGGATTACAGTGGAGCTTTCTTT
CDR3aa: CASTLTGDYSGAFF
v_gene: TRBV28
abundance: -
d_gene: TRBD1
j_gene: TRBJ1-1

CDR3nt: TGTGCCAGCAGCATAAGGTCAACTAATGAAAAACTGTTTTTT
CDR3aa: CASSIRSTNEKLFF
v_gene: TRBV7-9
abundance: -
d_gene: -
j_gene: TRBJ1-4

CDR3nt: TGCAGTGCTTCCACCCCTAGATGGAGGGGAAAGCAAGACCAAGAGACCCAGTACTTC
CDR3aa: CSASTPRWRGKQDQETQYF
v_gene: TRBV20-1
abundance: many
d_gene: -
j_gene: TRBJ2-5

CDR3nt: TGTGCCAGCAGTGAGGGGACAACGAACACCGGGGAGCTGTTTTTT
CDR3aa: CASSEGTTNTGELFF
v_gene: TRBV2
abundance: -
d_gene: -
j_gene: TRBJ2-2

CDR3nt: TGTGCCAGCAGCTCCCACCGTGGGGAGCCTACCTCCTACGAGCAGTACTTC
CDR3aa: CASSSHRGEPTSYEQYF
v_gene: TRBV11-2
abundance: few
d_gene: -
j_gene: TRBJ2-7

CDR3nt: TGTGCCACCGGACGGCCGGACGGGGCCAACGTCCTGACTTTC
CDR3aa: CATGRPDGANVLTF
v_gene: TRBV28
abundance: many
d_gene: -
j_gene: TRBJ2-6

CDR3nt: TGTGCCAGCGAGATAGCGCCTGGGGAGACCCAGTACTTC
CDR3aa: CASEIAPGETQYF
v_gene: TRBV5-6
abundance: -
d_gene: -
j_gene: TRBJ2-5

CDR3nt: TGTGCCAGCAGTCCAAACAGGGCTGGGGCCAACGTCCTGACTTTC
CDR3aa: CASSPNRAGANVLTF
v_gene: TRBV12-3/TRBV12-4
abundance: many
d_gene: -
j_gene: TRBJ2-6

CDR3nt: TGTGCCAGCAGCCTAGGGCACGAGCAGTACTTC
CDR3aa: CASSLGHEQYF
v_gene: TRBV11-2
abundance: many
d_gene: -
j_gene: TRBJ2-7

CDR3nt: TGTGCCAGCAGCTTCCAAGGCTTCCAAGAGACCCAGTACTTC
CDR3aa: CASSFQGFQETQYF
v_gene: TRBV11-2
abundance: -
d_gene: -
j_gene: TRBJ2-5

CDR3nt: TGTGCCAGCAGCTTGGACGGGGGGGGCCGGACGCAGTATTTT
CDR3aa: CASSLDGGGRTQYF
v_gene: TRBV7-2
abundance: -
d_gene: TRBD2
j_gene: TRBJ2-3

CDR3nt: TGTGCCAGTAGTACCCTCCCCCCCTGGACAGGGAAAAACAATCAGCCCCAGCATTTT
CDR3aa: CASSTLPPWTGKNNQPQHF
v_gene: TRBV19
abundance: -
d_gene: TRBD1
j_gene: TRBJ1-5

CDR3nt: TGTGCCAGCAGCCAGTCGGGTTCCGAGACCCAGTACTTC
CDR3aa: CASSQSGSETQYF
v_gene: TRBV14
abundance: -
d_gene: -
j_gene: TRBJ2-5

CDR3nt: TGTGCCAGCGGCCCAGCTGCCGGGACCGCGGGCTACACCTTC
CDR3aa: CASGPAAGTAGYTF
v_gene: TRBV27
abundance: many
d_gene: -
j_gene: TRBJ1-2

CDR3nt: TGTGCCAGCAGCCGGTCGGGACTCAGCTCCTACAATGAGCAGTTCTTC
CDR3aa: CASSRSGLSSYNEQFF
v_gene: TRBV4-2
abundance: many
d_gene: -
j_gene: TRBJ2-1

CDR3nt: TGTGCCAGCAGCCCCTTCCCGGGACTTCCCTACGAGCAGTACTTC
CDR3aa: CASSPFPGLPYEQYF
v_gene: TRBV27
abundance: many
d_gene: -
j_gene: TRBJ2-7

CDR3nt: TGTGCCAGCAGCCAAGATGTTGGAACAGGAGAAGATACGCAGTATTTT
CDR3aa: CASSQDVGTGEDTQYF
v_gene: TRBV14
abundance: many
d_gene: -
j_gene: TRBJ2-3

CDR3nt: TGCAGCGTTGAATTGGACAGGGCAGATACGCAGTATTTT
CDR3aa: CSVELDRADTQYF
v_gene: TRBV29-1
abundance: many
d_gene: TRBD1
j_gene: TRBJ2-3

CDR3nt: TGTGCCAGCAGTAGGGGGGACAGCTACGAGCAGTACTTC
CDR3aa: CASSRGDSYEQYF
v_gene: TRBV12-3/TRBV12-4
abundance: -
d_gene: -
j_gene: TRBJ2-7

CDR3nt: TGTGCCAGCAGCTTAAGACAGCCTTCGAACACCGGGGAGCTGTTTTTT
CDR3aa: CASSLRQPSNTGELFF
v_gene: TRBV7-4
abundance: -
d_gene: -
j_gene: TRBJ2-2

CDR3nt: TGTGCCAGCAGCTTAAGATGGGATACGCAGTATTTT
CDR3aa: CASSLRWDTQYF
v_gene: TRBV7-2
abundance: -
d_gene: -
j_gene: TRBJ2-3

CDR3nt: TGTGCCAGCAGCGAGACAGAGAGCTCCTACAATGAGCAGTTCTTC
CDR3aa: CASSETESSYNEQFF
v_gene: TRBV2
abundance: few
d_gene: -
j_gene: TRBJ2-1

CDR3nt: TGTGCCAGCAGTTTATTGGGACTAGCGGGAACTGAGCAGTTCTTC
CDR3aa: CASSLLGLAGTEQFF
v_gene: TRBV28
abundance: -
d_gene: TRBD2
j_gene: TRBJ2-1

CDR3nt: TGCAGTGCTAGACGAGGTTTGCGCGAGCAGTACTTC
CDR3aa: CSARRGLREQYF
v_gene: TRBV20-1
abundance: many
d_gene: -
j_gene: TRBJ2-7

CDR3nt: TGTGCCAGCAGCTTAGGGGCAGGGGGCGGCCAAGAGACCCAGTACTTC
CDR3aa: CASSLGAGGGQETQYF
v_gene: TRBV7-2
abundance: many
d_gene: TRBD1
j_gene: TRBJ2-5

CDR3nt: TGTGCCAGCAGTGGCAGGGGGCGCCTTGGTGAGACCCAGTACTTC
CDR3aa: CASSGRGRLGETQYF
v_gene: TRBV2
abundance: few
d_gene: TRBD1
j_gene: TRBJ2-5